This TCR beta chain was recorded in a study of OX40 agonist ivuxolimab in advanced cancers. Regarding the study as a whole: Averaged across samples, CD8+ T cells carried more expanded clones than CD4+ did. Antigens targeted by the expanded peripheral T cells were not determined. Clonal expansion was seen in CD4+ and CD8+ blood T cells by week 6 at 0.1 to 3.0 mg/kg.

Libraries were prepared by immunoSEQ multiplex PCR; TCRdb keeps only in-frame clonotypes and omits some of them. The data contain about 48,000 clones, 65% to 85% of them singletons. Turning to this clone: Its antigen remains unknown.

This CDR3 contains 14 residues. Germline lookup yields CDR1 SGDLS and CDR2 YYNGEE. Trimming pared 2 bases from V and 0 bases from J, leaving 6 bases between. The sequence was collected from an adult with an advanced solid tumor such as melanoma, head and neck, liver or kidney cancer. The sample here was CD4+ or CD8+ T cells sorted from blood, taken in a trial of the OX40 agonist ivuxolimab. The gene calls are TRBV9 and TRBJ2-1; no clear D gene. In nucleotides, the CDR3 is TGTGCCAGCAGCGTCAGTAGCTCCTACAATGAGCAGTTCTTC. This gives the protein CASSVSSSYNEQFF.